The next 7 T cell receptor beta chains were all read from a single sample in a study of CD8 T cells in Susac syndrome. Reverse transcription of roughly 0.45 to 1 ug RNA used random hexamers. TCRdb fed the immunoSEQ multiplex PCR reads into MiXCR, producing one record per CDR3 protein. The sample lists 130,000 or so distinct CDR3 sequences; roughly 89% were seen once. What was sequenced was CD8+ T cells from PBMCs. The receptors originated from a human donor with multiple sclerosis.

This clonotype was observed a few times. The rearrangement links TRBV4-1 to TRBJ2-3; no firm D call. CDR3 length: 16 amino acids. The V gene lost 0 bases and the J gene lost 6 bases, with 16 bases spanning the gap. Germline assignment: CDR1 MGHRA and CDR2 YSYEKL. The CDR3 coding sequence is TGCGCCAGCAGCCAAGAAGCTCGCCTTTCCTCCGATACGCAGTATTTT. This encodes CASSQEARLSSDTQYF.

The V call is TRBV5-6, the J call TRBJ2-7; possibly TRBD2 for D (6 bases). The V end lost 4 bases, the J end lost 4 bases, and 21 bases lay between the germline ends. CDR3 length: 16 amino acids. Germline V gene data show CDR1 as SGHDT and CDR2 as YYEEEE. The CDR3 loop reads CASSPEGGRDAYEQYF. The DNA of the CDR3 is TGTGCCAGCAGCCCCGAGGGCGGGCGGGACGCTTACGAGCAGTACTTC.

The chain recombines TRBV27 with TRBJ2-1, with a possible D match to TRBD2 (5 bases). V lost 5 bases to trimming and J lost 2 bases, with 16 bases between them. The germline V gene has CDR1 MNHEY and CDR2 SMNVEV (reference sequence). CDR3 length: 16 amino acids. The CDR3 region has the DNA TGTGCCAGCAGTCAAAGCGGCGGTGAAACCTACAATGAGCAGTTCTTC. Its protein is CASSQSGGETYNEQFF.

The chain joins TRBV7-9 to TRBJ1-5, with no clear D. Germline CDR1 and CDR2: SEHNR and FQNEAQ (reference sequence). The CDR3 has 15 residues. Trimming left V 5 bases short and J 1 base short, with 12 bases between. CDR3 loop: CASSAGLGSNQPQHF. Written as DNA, the CDR3 is TGTGCCAGCAGCGCAGGCCTGGGGAGCAATCAGCCCCAGCATTTT.

The chain joins TRBV29-1 to TRBJ2-3; D gene ambiguous. The germline gives CDR1 SQVTM, CDR2 ANQGSEA. The ends were cut back, 6 bases at V and 6 bases at J, with 13 bases in the middle. The CDR3 runs 12 residues. Here the CDR3 reads CSVVAPRDTQYF. DNA for the CDR3: TGCAGCGTGGTGGCCCCGCGGGATACGCAGTATTTT.

The rearrangement joins TRBV30 to TRBJ2-2; TRBD2 aligns across 8 bases. Looked up from germline, CDR1 is GTSNPN and CDR2 is SVGIG (reference sequence). The CDR3 loop spans 15 amino acids. V trimming: 2 bases; J trimming: 5 bases; junction bases outside the gene matches: 7. The CDR3 region is CAWSIPGGMTGELFF. The CDR3 DNA is TGTGCCTGGAGTATCCCGGGGGGGATGACCGGGGAGCTGTTTTTT.

J is TRBJ2-2 and V is TRBV5-1; perhaps TRBD1 as D (5 bases). The length of the CDR3 is 13 residues. Trimming shortened V by 7 bases and J by 1 base, and 8 bases separated the two germline ends. Germline lookup yields CDR1 SGHRS and CDR2 YFSETQ. CDR3 sequence reads: CASFDRNTGELFF. For the CDR3, the DNA is TGCGCCAGCTTTGACAGGAACACCGGGGAGCTGTTTTTT. Based on the CDR3 plus reference TRBV5-1 and TRBJ2-2, the full variable domain is KAGVTQTPRYLIKTRGQQVTLSCSPISGHRSVSWYQQTPGQGLQFLFEYFSETQRNKGNFPGRFSGRQFSNSRSEMNVSTLELGDSALYLCASFDRNTGELFFGEGSRLTVL.